Below are 21 T cell receptor beta chains sequenced from a single sample in a study of cytotoxic CD8 clonotypes in ibrutinib-treated CLL. Repertoires were generated with immunoSEQ multiplex PCR, while TCRdb's copy carries only in-frame clones and drops some. The table has about 150,000 clones, around 76% seen once; the top ten hold 4.5% to 6.5%. The sample was PBMCs, taken after 24 months of ibrutinib treatment. These receptors were collected from a human donor with chronic lymphocytic leukemia.

V and J are TRBV5-4 and TRBJ2-1; D might be TRBD2 (5 bases). This CDR3 comprises 14 residues. The germline CDR1 and CDR2 sequences are SGHNT and YYREEE (reference sequence). V was shortened by 4 bases and J by 6 bases, with 14 bases between the two germline ends. The CDR3 DNA follows: TGTGCCAGCAGCCGCCGGGATCCTACCAATGAGCAGTTCTTC. Translation: CASSRRDPTNEQFF.

V is TRBV25-1 and J is TRBJ2-5; D tentatively reads TRBD1 or TRBD2 (7 bases each). There are 15 residues in the CDR3. V lost 2 bases, J lost 4 bases, and 14 bases lay in between. Germline V gene sequence: CDR1 MGHDK, CDR2 SYGVNS. The CDR3 loop is CASSEPGGVGETQYF. DNA for the CDR3: TGTGCCAGCAGTGAACCAGGGGGGGTAGGAGAGACCCAGTACTTC.

The rearrangement uses TRBV4-1 and TRBJ2-7; 10 bases are shared with TRBD2. Germline trimming cut 4 bases from V and 3 bases from J; bases unmatched to any gene: 6. CDR3 length: 15 residues. CDR1 is MGHRA, CDR2 YSYEKL, per germline. CDR3 residues: CASSLLGLAIYEQYF. CDR3 nucleotides: TGCGCCAGCAGCCTGCTGGGACTAGCGATCTACGAGCAGTACTTC.

This clone was observed many times. The chain couples TRBV6-1 to TRBJ2-5; 8 bases are shared with TRBD2. CDR3 size: 13 residues. In germline, CDR1 is MNHNS, CDR2 SASEGT. V was clipped by 5 bases and J by 7 bases; unmatched bases: 6. DNA for the CDR3: TGTGCCAGCAGTCCCGGACGGGGGGGGACCCAGTACTTC. Encoded protein: CASSPGRGGTQYF.

The chain employs TRBV6-5 and TRBJ2-6; no clear D gene. In germline, CDR1 is MNHEY, CDR2 SVGAGI. The CDR3 is 15 residues long. Trimming took 3 bases from V and 3 from J, leaving 9 bases between them. This chain's CDR3 is CASSYSSSGANVLTF. The DNA for the CDR3 is TGTGCCAGCAGTTATAGTTCTAGTGGGGCCAACGTCCTGACTTTC.

CDR3 nucleotides: TGCGCCAGCAGCCAAGCCCCGGCAGGGCAATTGGACGAGCAGTACTTC. Protein sequence: CASSQAPAGQLDEQYF. The chain uses TRBV4-3 and TRBJ2-7; tentative D call: TRBD1 (5 bases). CDR3 length equals 16 residues. Trimming shortened V by 1 base and J by 5 bases, and 18 bases separated the two germline ends. In germline, CDR1 is LGHNA, CDR2 YSLEER.

The CDR3: CASRPRTGKQYF. CDR3 nucleotides: TGTGCCAGCAGACCCCGGACAGGCAAGCAGTACTTC. The chain recombines TRBV6-5 with TRBJ2-7, with TRBD1 matching 7 bases. The germline V gene has CDR1 MNHEY and CDR2 SVGAGI. This CDR3 contains 12 residues. Trimming took 6 bases from V and 8 from J; bases not matched to a gene: 7.

The V and J genes are TRBV28 and TRBJ1-1, with a tentative D call TRBD1 (5 bases). Germline V gene sequence: CDR1 MDHEN, CDR2 SYDVKM. The CDR3 sequence is 14 residues long. Trimming removed 6 bases at V and 3 bases at J, with 14 bases between. The CDR3 here is CASRTGTEHTEAFF. CDR3 DNA sequence: TGTGCCAGCAGAACCGGGACGGAGCACACTGAAGCTTTCTTT.

V and J are TRBV10-3 and TRBJ1-3; D perhaps matches TRBD1 (6 bases). The ends were cut back, 11 bases at V and 4 bases at J, with 30 bases in the middle. Germline V gives CDR1 ENHRY, CDR2 SYGVKD. CDR3 length: 18 residues. CDR3 bases: TGTGCCTCCCGCCCTGACAGGCAGGCAGATCGGGAGGGAAACACCATATATTTT. It yields the protein CASRPDRQADREGNTIYF.

The rearrangement uses TRBV28 and TRBJ1-4, with D possibly matching TRBD1 (5 bases). The V and J ends lost 8 bases and 8 bases respectively, with 15 bases between them. Per germline, CDR1 MDHEN and CDR2 SYDVKM. The CDR3 consists of 13 residues. The CDR3 nucleotides read TGTGCCAGCCTGGGGACGGAGAACGAAAAACTGTTTTTT. This encodes CASLGTENEKLFF.

The chain couples TRBV11-3 to TRBJ2-3, with 9 bases matching TRBD1. Trimming removed 5 bases from V and 3 bases from J; junction bases left unmatched: 6. The CDR3 is 15 residues long. Germline V gene lookup returns CDR1 SGHNT and CDR2 YENEEA. The CDR3: CASSPGQGWTDTQYF. The DNA of the CDR3 is TGTGCCAGCAGCCCCGGACAGGGGTGGACAGATACGCAGTATTTT.

V and J are TRBV11-3 and TRBJ2-7; 14 nucleotides match TRBD2. Looked up from germline, CDR1 is SGHNT and CDR2 is YENEEA. The CDR3 length is 16 residues. The V segment lost 5 bases and the J segment 6 bases; nucleotides outside the gene matches: 9. The CDR3 region is CASSRGGTSGSFEQYF. The CDR3 nucleotides are TGTGCCAGCAGCCGGGGGGGGACTAGCGGGAGCTTCGAGCAGTACTTC.

V gene TRBV29-1 combines with J gene TRBJ2-5; D possibly corresponds to TRBD2 (7 bases). V was clipped by 6 bases and J by 3 bases, with 20 bases between them. Germline V gene sequence: CDR1 SQVTM, CDR2 ANQGSEA. This CDR3 is built from 15 residues. DNA of the CDR3: TGCAGCGTCCACCCCGGGGCGGGGGCCGAAGAGACCCAGTACTTC. Translating gives CSVHPGAGAEETQYF.

This clone has more than one count but fewer than ten. The CDR3 spells CSVGTTYEQYF. The CDR3 DNA follows: TGCAGCGTTGGAACCACCTACGAGCAGTACTTC. This chain uses TRBV29-1 with TRBJ2-7; D gene ambiguous. The V and J ends lost 4 bases and 2 bases respectively, with 6 bases between them. CDR1 SQVTM and CDR2 ANQGSEA come from the germline V gene. This CDR3 region has 11 residues.

V and J are TRBV28 and TRBJ1-4; perhaps TRBD1 as D (6 bases). This CDR3 comprises 15 residues. CDR1 is MDHEN, CDR2 SYDVKM, per germline. Trimming pared 5 bases from V and 6 bases from J, leaving 16 bases between. CDR3 DNA sequence: TGTGCCAGCAGTCCACAGGGAAGGGCGCATGAAAAACTGTTTTTT. This sequence encodes CASSPQGRAHEKLFF. Using reference TRBV28 and TRBJ1-4 for the parts outside the CDR3, the full variable domain is DVKVTQSSRYLVKRTGEKVFLECVQDMDHENMFWYRQDPGLGLRLIYFSYDVKMKEKGDIPEGYSVSREKKERFSLILESASTNQTSMYLCASSPQGRAHEKLFFGSGTQLSVL.

V and J are TRBV5-6 and TRBJ2-5, with D maybe TRBD2 (7 bases). The length of the CDR3 is 16 residues. Trimming left V 4 bases short and J 7 bases short, with 23 bases between. CDR1 is SGHDT and CDR2 is YYEEEE in the germline V gene. The CDR3 protein is CASSPDWGGVGGTQYF. The CDR3 nucleotides are TGTGCCAGCAGCCCGGACTGGGGGGGCGTCGGGGGGACCCAGTACTTC.

V gene TRBV6-5 combines with J gene TRBJ1-1, with D tentatively TRBD1 (6 bases). This CDR3 spans 16 amino acids. V lost 0 bases and J lost 3, with 14 bases in between. Germline values: CDR1 MNHEY, CDR2 SVGAGI. The DNA of the CDR3 is TGTGCCAGCAGTTACTCAGGTCCGGGGGCGGACACTGAAGCTTTCTTT. Its translation is CASSYSGPGADTEAFF.

The table lists this clone with a few counts. The rearrangement links TRBV29-1 to TRBJ2-6, with D unclear. The CDR3 contains 18 residues. Per germline, CDR1 SQVTM and CDR2 ANQGSEA. V lost 5 bases and J lost 0, with 20 bases in between. DNA of the CDR3: TGCAGCGTTCTCCCGCAGTGGGCCCCAAGCTCTGGGGCCAACGTCCTGACTTTC. This translates into CSVLPQWAPSSGANVLTF.

The sample holds a few counts of this clone. Here the CDR3 DNA reads TGTGCCAGCTCACCCAGCGGGGGAGAGACCCAGTACTTC. The encoded protein is CASSPSGGETQYF. V usage is TRBV18 and J usage is TRBJ2-5, with 8 bases fitting TRBD2. Germline V gene lookup returns CDR1 KGHSH and CDR2 LQKENI. Trimming took 3 bases from V and 4 from J; bases not matched to a gene: 1. This CDR3 contains 13 residues.

This clone was counted only a few times. The rearrangement joins TRBV2 to TRBJ1-6, with 8 bases identical to TRBD1. The CDR3 extends over 16 amino acids. The J segment lost 7 bases and the V segment lost 7 bases, leaving 12 bases of the junction unmatched. CDR1 is SNHLY, CDR2 FYNNEI, per germline. CDR3 protein: CASTLTGAPWNSPLHF. The DNA for the CDR3 is TGTGCCAGCACCCTGACAGGGGCGCCCTGGAATTCACCCCTCCACTTT.

The chain is built from TRBV18 and TRBJ1-2; the match to TRBD1 covers 10 bases. This CDR3 region has 19 residues. Germline V gives CDR1 KGHSH, CDR2 LQKENI. J gave up 6 bases and V 1 base, and 17 bases lay outside the gene matches. CDR3 region: CASSPRSTLFGTGVHGYTF. In DNA form, the CDR3 reads TGTGCCAGCTCACCACGTAGTACCCTCTTCGGGACAGGGGTTCATGGCTACACCTTC.